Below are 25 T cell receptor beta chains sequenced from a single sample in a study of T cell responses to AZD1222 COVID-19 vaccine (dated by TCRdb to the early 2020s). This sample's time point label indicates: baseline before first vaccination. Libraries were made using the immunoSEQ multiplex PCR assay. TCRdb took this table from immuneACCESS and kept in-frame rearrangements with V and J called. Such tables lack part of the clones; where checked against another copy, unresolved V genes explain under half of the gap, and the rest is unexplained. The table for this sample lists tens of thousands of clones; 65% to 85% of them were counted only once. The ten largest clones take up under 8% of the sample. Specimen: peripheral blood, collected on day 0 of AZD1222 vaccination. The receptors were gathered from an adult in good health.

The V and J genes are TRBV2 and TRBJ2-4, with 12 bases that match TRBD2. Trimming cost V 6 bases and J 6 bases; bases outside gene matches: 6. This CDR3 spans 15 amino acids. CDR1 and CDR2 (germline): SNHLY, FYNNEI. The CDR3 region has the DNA TGTGCCAGCAGAGAGACTAGCGGGGGACCAAACATTCAGTACTTC. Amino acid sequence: CASRETSGGPNIQYF.

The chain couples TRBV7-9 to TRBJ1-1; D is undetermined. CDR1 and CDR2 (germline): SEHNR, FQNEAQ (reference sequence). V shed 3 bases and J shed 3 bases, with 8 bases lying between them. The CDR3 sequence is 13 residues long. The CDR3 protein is CASSFGVDTEAFF. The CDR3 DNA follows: TGTGCCAGCAGCTTCGGGGTGGACACTGAAGCTTTCTTT.

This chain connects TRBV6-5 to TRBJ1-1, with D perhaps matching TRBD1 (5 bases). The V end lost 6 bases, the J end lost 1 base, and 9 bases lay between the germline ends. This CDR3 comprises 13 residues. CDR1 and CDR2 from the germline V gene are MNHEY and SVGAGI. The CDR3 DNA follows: TGTGCCAGCAGCCTACAGGAGAACACTGAAGCTTTCTTT. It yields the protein CASSLQENTEAFF.

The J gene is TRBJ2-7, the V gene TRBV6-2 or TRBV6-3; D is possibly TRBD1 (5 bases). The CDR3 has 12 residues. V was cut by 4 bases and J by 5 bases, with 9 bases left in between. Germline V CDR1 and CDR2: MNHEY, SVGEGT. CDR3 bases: TGTGCCAGCAGTTCAGGGCTGGACGAGCAGTACTTC. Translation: CASSSGLDEQYF.

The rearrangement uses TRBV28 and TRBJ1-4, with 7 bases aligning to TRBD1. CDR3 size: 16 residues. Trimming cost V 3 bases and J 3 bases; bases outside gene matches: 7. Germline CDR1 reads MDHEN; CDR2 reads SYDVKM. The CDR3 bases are TGTGCCAGCAGTTTGCCCGGGACAGCATCTAATGAAAAACTGTTTTTT. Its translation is CASSLPGTASNEKLFF.

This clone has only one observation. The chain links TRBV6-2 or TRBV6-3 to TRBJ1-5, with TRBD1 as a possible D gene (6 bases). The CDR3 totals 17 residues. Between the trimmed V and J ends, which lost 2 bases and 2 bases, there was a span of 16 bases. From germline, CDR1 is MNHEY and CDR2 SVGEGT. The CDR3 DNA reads TGTGCCAGCAGTTACGAGCCGGGGGCAGGTGGCAATCAGCCCCAGCATTTT. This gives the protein CASSYEPGAGGNQPQHF.

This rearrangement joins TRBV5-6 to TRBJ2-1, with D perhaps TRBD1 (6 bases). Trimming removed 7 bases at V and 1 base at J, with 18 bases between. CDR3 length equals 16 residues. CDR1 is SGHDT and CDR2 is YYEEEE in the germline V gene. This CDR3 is CASVPHTGPSYNEQFF. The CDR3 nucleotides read TGTGCCAGCGTCCCCCACACAGGGCCATCCTACAATGAGCAGTTCTTC.

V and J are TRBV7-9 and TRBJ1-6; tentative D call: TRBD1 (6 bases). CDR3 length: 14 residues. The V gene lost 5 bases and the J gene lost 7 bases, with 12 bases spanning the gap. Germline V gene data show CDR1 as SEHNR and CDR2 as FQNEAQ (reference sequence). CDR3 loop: CASSQGHPNSPLHF. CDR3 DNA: TGTGCCAGCAGCCAGGGACACCCGAATTCACCCCTCCACTTT.

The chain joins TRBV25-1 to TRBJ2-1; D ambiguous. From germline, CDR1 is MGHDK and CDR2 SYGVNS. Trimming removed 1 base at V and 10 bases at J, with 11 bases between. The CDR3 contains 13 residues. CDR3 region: CASSEFGEFEQFF. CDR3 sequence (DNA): TGTGCCAGCAGTGAATTTGGAGAATTCGAGCAGTTCTTC. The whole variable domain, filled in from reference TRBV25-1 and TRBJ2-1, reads EADIYQTPRYLVIGTGKKITLECSQTMGHDKMYWYQQDPGMELHLIHYSYGVNSTEKGDLSSESTVSRIRTEHFPLTLESARPSHTSQYLCASSEFGEFEQFFGPGTRLTVL.

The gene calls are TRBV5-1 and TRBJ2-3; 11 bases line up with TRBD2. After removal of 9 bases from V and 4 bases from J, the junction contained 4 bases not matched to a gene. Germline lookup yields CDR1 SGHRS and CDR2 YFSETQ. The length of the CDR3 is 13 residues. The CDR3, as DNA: TGCGCCACCAATAGCGGGGGGGCAGATACGCAGTATTTT. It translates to CATNSGGADTQYF.

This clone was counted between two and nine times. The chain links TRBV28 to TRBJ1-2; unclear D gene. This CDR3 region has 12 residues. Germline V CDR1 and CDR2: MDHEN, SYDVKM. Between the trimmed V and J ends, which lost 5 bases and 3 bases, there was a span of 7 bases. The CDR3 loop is CASSTGYYGYTF. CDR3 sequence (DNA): TGTGCCAGCAGTACGGGATACTATGGCTACACCTTC.

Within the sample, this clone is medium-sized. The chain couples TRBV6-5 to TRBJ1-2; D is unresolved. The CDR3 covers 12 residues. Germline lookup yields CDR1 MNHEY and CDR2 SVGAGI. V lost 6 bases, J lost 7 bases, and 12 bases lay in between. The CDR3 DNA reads TGTGCCAGCAGACCCGGACCCGTTGGCTACACCTTC. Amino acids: CASRPGPVGYTF.

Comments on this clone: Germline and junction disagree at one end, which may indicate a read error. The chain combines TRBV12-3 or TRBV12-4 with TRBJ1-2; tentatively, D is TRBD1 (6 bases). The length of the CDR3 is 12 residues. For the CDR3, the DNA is TGTGCCAGCAGCCGCCCCGGGACATTTGGATCGTTC. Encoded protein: CASSRPGTFGSF.

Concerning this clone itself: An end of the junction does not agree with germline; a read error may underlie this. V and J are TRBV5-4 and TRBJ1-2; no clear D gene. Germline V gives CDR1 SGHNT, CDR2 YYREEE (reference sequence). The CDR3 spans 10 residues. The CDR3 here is CASKVCRASF. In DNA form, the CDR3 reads TGTGCCAGCAAGGTGTGCCGAGCGTCCTTC. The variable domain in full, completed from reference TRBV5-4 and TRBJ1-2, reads ETGVTQSPTHLIKTRGQQVTLRCSSQSGHNTVSWYQQALGQGPQFIFQYYREEENGRGNFPPRFSGLQFPNYSSELNVNALELDDSALYLCASKVCRASFGSGTRLTVV.

CDR3 residues: CASSLASANSPLHF. Written as DNA, the CDR3 is TGTGCCAGTAGTCTCGCGAGCGCCAATTCACCCCTCCACTTT. This chain links TRBV19 with TRBJ1-6, with D uncertain. V lost 5 bases and J lost 7, with 12 bases in between. Germline V gives CDR1 LNHDA, CDR2 SQIVND (reference sequence). This CDR3 comprises 14 residues.

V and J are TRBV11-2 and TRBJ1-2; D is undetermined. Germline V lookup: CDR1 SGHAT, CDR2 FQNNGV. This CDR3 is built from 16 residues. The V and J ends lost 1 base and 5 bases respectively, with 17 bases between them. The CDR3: CASSLVTGMGLYGYTF. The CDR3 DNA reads TGTGCCAGCAGCTTAGTCACTGGGATGGGTTTGTATGGCTACACCTTC.

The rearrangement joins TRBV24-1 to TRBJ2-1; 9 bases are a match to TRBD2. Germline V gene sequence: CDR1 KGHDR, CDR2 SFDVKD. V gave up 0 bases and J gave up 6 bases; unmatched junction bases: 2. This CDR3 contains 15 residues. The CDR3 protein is CATSDLAGGSNEQFF. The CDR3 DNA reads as TGTGCCACCAGTGATTTGGCGGGGGGGAGCAATGAGCAGTTCTTC.

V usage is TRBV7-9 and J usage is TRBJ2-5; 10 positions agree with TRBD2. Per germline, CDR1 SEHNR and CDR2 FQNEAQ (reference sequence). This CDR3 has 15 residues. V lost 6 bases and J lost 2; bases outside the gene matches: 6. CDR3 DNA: TGTGCCAGCAGTCCTAGCGGGGGCAGACAAGAGACCCAGTACTTC. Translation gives CASSPSGGRQETQYF.

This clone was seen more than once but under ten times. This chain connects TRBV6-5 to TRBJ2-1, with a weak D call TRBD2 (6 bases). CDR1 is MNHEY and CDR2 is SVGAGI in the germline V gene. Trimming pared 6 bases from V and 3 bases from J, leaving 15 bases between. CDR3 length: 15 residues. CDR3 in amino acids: CASSASSGSYNEQFF. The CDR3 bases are TGTGCCAGCAGCGCAAGTTCCGGGAGCTACAATGAGCAGTTCTTC.

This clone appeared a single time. The CDR3 reads CASSSDSFYGYTF. The CDR3 DNA follows: TGCGCCAGCAGCTCAGACAGTTTTTATGGCTACACCTTC. This chain links TRBV5-1 with TRBJ1-2; perhaps TRBD1 as D (5 bases). Per the germline V gene, CDR1 is SGHRS and CDR2 is YFSETQ. V gave up 3 bases and J gave up 5 bases, with 11 bases separating them. The CDR3 is 13 residues long.

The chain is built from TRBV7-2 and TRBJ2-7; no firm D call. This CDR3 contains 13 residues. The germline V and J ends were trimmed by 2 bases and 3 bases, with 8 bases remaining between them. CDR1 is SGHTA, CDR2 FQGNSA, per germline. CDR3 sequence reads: CASSLYIIYEQYF. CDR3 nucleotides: TGTGCCAGCAGCTTATATATAATCTACGAGCAGTACTTC.

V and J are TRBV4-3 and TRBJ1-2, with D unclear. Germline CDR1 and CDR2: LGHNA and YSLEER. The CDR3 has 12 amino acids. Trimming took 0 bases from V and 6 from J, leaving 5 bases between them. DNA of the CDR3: TGCGCCAGCAGCCAAGAGGAGCATGGCTACACCTTC. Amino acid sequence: CASSQEEHGYTF.

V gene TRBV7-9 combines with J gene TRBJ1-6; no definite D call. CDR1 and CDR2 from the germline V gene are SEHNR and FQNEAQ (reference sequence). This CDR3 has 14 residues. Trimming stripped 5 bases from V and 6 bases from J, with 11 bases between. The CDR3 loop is CASSTVGRNSPLHF. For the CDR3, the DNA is TGTGCCAGCAGCACAGTGGGTCGTAATTCACCCCTCCACTTT.

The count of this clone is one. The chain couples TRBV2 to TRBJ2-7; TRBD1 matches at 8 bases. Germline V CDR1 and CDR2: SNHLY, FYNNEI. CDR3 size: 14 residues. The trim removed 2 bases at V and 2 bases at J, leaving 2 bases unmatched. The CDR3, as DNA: TGTGCCAGCAGTGAAAGACAGGGGCCCTACGAGCAGTACTTC. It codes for CASSERQGPYEQYF.

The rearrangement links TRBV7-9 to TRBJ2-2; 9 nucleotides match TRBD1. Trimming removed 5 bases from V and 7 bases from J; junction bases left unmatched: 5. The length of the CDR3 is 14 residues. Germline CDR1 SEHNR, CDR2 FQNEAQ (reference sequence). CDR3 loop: CASSPRQGVGELFF. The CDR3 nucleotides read TGTGCCAGCAGCCCCCGACAGGGGGTCGGGGAGCTGTTTTTT. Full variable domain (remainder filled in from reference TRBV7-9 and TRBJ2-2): DTGVSQNPRHKITKRGQNVTFRCDPISEHNRLYWYRQTLGQGPEFLTYFQNEAQLEKSRLLSDRFSAERPKGSFSTLEIQRTEQGDSAMYLCASSPRQGVGELFFGEGSRLTVL.